This TCR beta chain came from a study of T cells in Graves' hyperthyroidism and ophthalmopathy. Across the whole study: Peripheral blood samples were taken at initial diagnosis, prior to any treatment. Study-wide findings and caveats: Ophthalmopathy was distinguished from stable hyperthyroidism by 13 V-J signatures. Among thyroid clonotypes expanded above 0.001, most also appeared in blood.

With 0 bases removed from V and 2 bases from J, the gap between germline ends came to 11 bases. From germline, CDR1 is MGHRA and CDR2 YSYEKL. This CDR3 region has 16 residues. RNA transcripts served as the template for amplifying TCR beta CDR3 regions. Carried out on the TCR CDR3, a first-round RT-PCR used the HTBI primer set. TCRdb analysed the multiplex PCR reads with MiXCR anew, one entry per CDR3 protein. The table lists under 450,000 distinct CDR3 sequences, approximately 13% of them singletons. As regards this clonotype: Its cognate antigen is unknown.

The sequence was obtained from a man between 25 and 39 years old with Graves' hyperthyroidism that later progressed to Graves' ophthalmopathy. The rearrangement links TRBV4-1 to TRBJ2-1; D is unresolved. Specimen: blood. CDR3 in amino acids: CASSQEASYAYNEQFF. The CDR3 DNA sequence: TGCGCCAGCAGCCAAGAGGCCTCCTATGCCTACAATGAGCAGTTCTTC.